This T cell receptor beta chain is from a study of CD8 T cells in ankylosing spondylitis. Points from the study as a whole: Characteristic of ankylosing spondylitis blood, it appeared, was a TCR beta motif comprising roughly 8 highly homologous variants.

Germline CDR1 KGHSH, CDR2 LQKENI. This CDR3 is 12 amino acids long. Trimming left V 2 bases short and J 7 bases short, with 8 bases between. This clonotype was recorded many times. Its matching antigen is unknown. TCRdb ran MiXCR on the 5' RACE reads and lists one entry per CDR3 protein. The data hold almost 400,000 distinct CDR3 sequences, with 20% to 25% observed a single time. This chain connects TRBV18 to TRBJ1-1, with TRBD1 as a possible D gene (5 bases). This clonotype was obtained from a male donor with ankylosing spondylitis. Sequencing was done on a sample of blood, either unsorted or a sorted T cell fraction (not recorded which). CDR3 residues: CASSPGQGEAFF. Here the CDR3 DNA reads TGTGCCAGCTCACCAGGGCAGGGTGAAGCTTTCTTT.